This T cell receptor (beta chain) originates from a study of blood T cell repertoires in COVID-19. Study overall: Both acute and convalescent COVID-19 samples were obtained from the United States, Italy and Spain. The cDNA or gDNA used as material had been derived from T cells, B-cell-depleted T cells, or PBMCs.

Germline V lookup: CDR1 SGHTA, CDR2 FQGNSA. The CDR3 is 18 amino acids. After removal of 5 bases from V and 4 bases from J, the junction contained 17 bases not matched to a gene. A few counts support this clone. Under the authors' procedure: Amplification from reference gene primers served as the basis for estimated nucleated cell counts. Clones were sequenced by immunoSEQ multiplex PCR, and TCRdb holds only the in-frame ones, with some missing. The V and J calls and clone size are taken from that table; D and trimming were inferred from the DNA. This table has about 95,000 clones, 84% appearing once.

The chain uses TRBV7-2 and TRBJ2-3; 8 nucleotides agree with TRBD2. The sample consisted of peripheral blood. The sequence was collected from a human donor in a cohort sampled during active COVID-19. CDR3: CASSRQRTSPGNADTQYF. As DNA, the CDR3 is TGTGCCAGCAGCCGGCAAAGGACTAGCCCGGGGAACGCAGATACGCAGTATTTT.